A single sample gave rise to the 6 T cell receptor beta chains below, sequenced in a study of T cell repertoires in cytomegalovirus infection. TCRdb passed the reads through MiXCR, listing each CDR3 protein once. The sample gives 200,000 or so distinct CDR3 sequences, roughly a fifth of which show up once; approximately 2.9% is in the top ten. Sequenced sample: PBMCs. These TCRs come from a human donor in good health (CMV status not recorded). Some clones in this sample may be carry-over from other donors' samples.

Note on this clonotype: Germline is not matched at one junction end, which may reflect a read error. The CDR3 sequence: CASSQLTSGGKETQSF. The DNA of the CDR3 is TGCGCCAGCAGCCAACTGACTAGCGGGGGGAAAGAGACCCAGTCCTTC. The gene calls are TRBV4-1 and TRBJ2-5; 13 positions agree with TRBD2. This CDR3 region has 16 residues. From germline, CDR1 is MGHRA and CDR2 YSYEKL.

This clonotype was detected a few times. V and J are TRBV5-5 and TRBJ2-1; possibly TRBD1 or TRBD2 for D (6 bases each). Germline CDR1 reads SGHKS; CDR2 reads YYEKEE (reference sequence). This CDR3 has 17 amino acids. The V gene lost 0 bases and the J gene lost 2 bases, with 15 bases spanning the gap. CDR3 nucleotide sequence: TGTGCCAGCAGCTTGGACGGGGGCGCCAGCCCCTACAATGAGCAGTTCTTC. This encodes CASSLDGGASPYNEQFF. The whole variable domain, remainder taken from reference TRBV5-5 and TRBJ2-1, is DAGVTQSPTHLIKTRGQQVTLRCSPISGHKSVSWYQQVLGQGPQFIFQYYEKEERGRGNFPDRFSARQFPNYSSELNVNALLLGDSALYLCASSLDGGASPYNEQFFGPGTRLTVL.

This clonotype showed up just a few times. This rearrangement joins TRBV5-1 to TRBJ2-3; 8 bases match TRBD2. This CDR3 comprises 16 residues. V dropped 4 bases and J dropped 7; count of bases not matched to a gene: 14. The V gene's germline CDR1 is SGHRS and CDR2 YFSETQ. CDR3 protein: CASSPGLAAGGNTQYF. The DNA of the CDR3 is TGCGCCAGCAGCCCCGGACTAGCTGCCGGAGGTAATACGCAGTATTTT. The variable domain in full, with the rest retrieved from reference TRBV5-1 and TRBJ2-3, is KAGVTQTPRYLIKTRGQQVTLSCSPISGHRSVSWYQQTPGQGLQFLFEYFSETQRNKGNFPGRFSGRQFSNSRSEMNVSTLELGDSALYLCASSPGLAAGGNTQYFGPGTRLTVL.

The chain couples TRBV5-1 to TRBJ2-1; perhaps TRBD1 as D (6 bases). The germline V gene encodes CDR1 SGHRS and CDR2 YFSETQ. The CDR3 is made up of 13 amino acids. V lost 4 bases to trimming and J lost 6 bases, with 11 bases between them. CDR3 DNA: TGCGCCAGCAGCATCCCGACAGGCAATGAGCAGTTCTTC. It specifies CASSIPTGNEQFF.

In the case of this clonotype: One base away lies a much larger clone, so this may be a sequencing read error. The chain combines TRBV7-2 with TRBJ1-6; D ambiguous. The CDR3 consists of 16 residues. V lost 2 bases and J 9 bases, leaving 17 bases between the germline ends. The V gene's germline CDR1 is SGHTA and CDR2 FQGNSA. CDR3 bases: TGTGCCAGCAGCTTAATCTCCCAGGAGGTTTTTTCACCCCTCCACTTT. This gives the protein CASSLISQEVFSPLHF.

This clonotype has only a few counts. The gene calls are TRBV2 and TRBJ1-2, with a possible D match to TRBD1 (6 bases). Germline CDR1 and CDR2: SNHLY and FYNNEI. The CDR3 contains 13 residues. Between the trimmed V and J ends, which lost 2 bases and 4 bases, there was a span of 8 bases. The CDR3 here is CASSETGTYGYTF. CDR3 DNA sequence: TGTGCCAGCAGTGAAACAGGGACCTATGGCTACACCTTC.